A single sample gave rise to the 21 T cell receptor beta chains below, sequenced in a study of beta chain features in type 1 diabetes. Every bit of the isolated RNA underwent reverse transcription, so sequencing read expressed TCRB transcripts. Only in-frame clones appear in the TCRdb table, and some are missing; sequencing was by immunoSEQ multiplex PCR. The data hold some 270,000 clones, with roughly 8% observed a single time. The sequenced sample consisted of central memory CD4+ T cells from blood. The receptor source for this set is a woman aged 18 to 35 in good health.

The chain recombines TRBV2 with TRBJ1-5; TRBD1 is a possible D gene (5 bases). V lost 6 bases, J lost 0 bases, and 12 bases lay in between. The CDR3 totals 15 residues. Looked up from germline, CDR1 is SNHLY and CDR2 is FYNNEI. The CDR3 reads CASRDTEYSNQPQHF. The CDR3 region has the DNA TGTGCCAGCAGGGACACCGAGTATAGCAATCAGCCCCAGCATTTT.

The chain carries TRBV7-9 and TRBJ2-7; the match to TRBD2 covers 7 bases. The CDR3 loop spans 15 amino acids. CDR1 is SEHNR and CDR2 is FQNEAQ in the germline V gene (reference sequence). V lost 1 base, J lost 5 bases, and 8 bases stayed unmatched. The CDR3 DNA is TGTGCCAGCAGCTTAGTGTTTACGGGGAGGGACGAGCAGTACTTC. It encodes CASSLVFTGRDEQYF.

The table lists this clone with many counts. V and J are TRBV5-6 and TRBJ1-2, with no clear D. The CDR3 extends over 14 amino acids. The V end lost 3 bases, the J end lost 4 bases, and 13 bases lay between the germline ends. Per germline, CDR1 SGHDT and CDR2 YYEEEE. The CDR3 reads CASSSYRITYGYTF. The CDR3 DNA reads TGTGCCAGCAGCTCGTATAGGATTACCTATGGCTACACCTTC.

This clone was seen a few times. This chain uses TRBV30 with TRBJ1-1, with D maybe TRBD1 (6 bases). CDR1 and CDR2 from the germline V gene are GTSNPN and SVGIG (reference sequence). CDR3 length: 14 residues. Trimming left V 2 bases short and J 3 bases short, with 13 bases between. CDR3 loop: CAWSRYREYTEAFF. As DNA, the CDR3 is TGTGCCTGGAGTAGGTACAGGGAATACACTGAAGCTTTCTTT.

The CDR3 sequence is CASSFNRQVKNSPLHF. CDR3 nucleotides: TGTGCCAGTAGTTTTAATCGACAGGTAAAGAATTCACCCCTCCACTTT. The chain joins TRBV19 to TRBJ1-6; TRBD1 is a possible D gene (6 bases). The CDR3 is made up of 16 amino acids. V lost 5 bases and J lost 7, with 18 bases in between. Germline V CDR1 and CDR2: LNHDA, SQIVND (reference sequence).

This clone turned up a few times. The genes are TRBV4-1 and TRBJ2-2; D uncertain. Germline loops: CDR1 MGHRA, CDR2 YSYEKL. The V gene lost 4 bases and the J gene lost 3 bases, with 6 bases spanning the gap. The CDR3 is made up of 13 amino acids. For the CDR3, the DNA is TGCGCCAGCAGCCCCTTCCACACCGGGGAGCTGTTTTTT. Translation: CASSPFHTGELFF.

This clone occurred once. The chain is built from TRBV15 and TRBJ2-3; TRBD2 is a possible D gene (6 bases). This CDR3 is built from 15 residues. Germline CDR1 is LNHNV and CDR2 is YYDKDF (reference sequence). V shed 1 base and J shed 0 bases, with 8 bases lying between them. The CDR3 here is CATSRGLVSTDTQYF. As DNA, the CDR3 is TGTGCCACCAGCAGAGGACTAGTGAGCACAGATACGCAGTATTTT.

This clone has just a few counts. The rearrangement links TRBV6-4 to TRBJ1-1; TRBD1 agrees at 7 bases. With 8 bases clipped from V and 0 bases from J, the junction kept 9 bases outside the gene matches. The CDR3 consists of 15 residues. Germline V CDR1 and CDR2: MRHNA, SNTAGT. The CDR3 spells CASSETGPMNTEAFF. The CDR3 coding sequence is TGTGCCAGCTCTGAGACAGGGCCCATGAACACTGAAGCTTTCTTT.

There are a few counts of this clone. The gene calls are TRBV2 and TRBJ2-1; the D gene is possibly TRBD1 (5 bases). The V end was cut by 4 bases, the J end by 2 bases, with 21 bases between. From germline, CDR1 is SNHLY and CDR2 FYNNEI. The CDR3 consists of 18 residues. The CDR3 region is CASSVPSRVNYAYNEQFF. The DNA of the CDR3 is TGTGCCAGCAGTGTACCTTCCAGGGTGAATTATGCCTACAATGAGCAGTTCTTC.

This clone has more than one count but fewer than ten. The chain joins TRBV5-6 to TRBJ1-2; D gene uncertain. The CDR3 covers 13 residues. The germline V and J ends were trimmed by 4 bases and 8 bases, with 15 bases remaining between them. Germline-derived CDR1 and CDR2 are SGHDT and YYEEEE. The CDR3 coding sequence is TGTGCCAGCAGCCGGGTCGCCTCGGAGGGCTACACCTTC. This translates into CASSRVASEGYTF. The whole variable domain, remainder taken from reference TRBV5-6 and TRBJ1-2, is DAGVTQSPTHLIKTRGQQVTLRCSPKSGHDTVSWYQQALGQGPQFIFQYYEEEERQRGNFPDRFSGHQFPNYSSELNVNALLLGDSALYLCASSRVASEGYTFGSGTRLTVV.

V gene TRBV7-2 combines with J gene TRBJ2-5; 9 positions match TRBD1. Germline V gene lookup returns CDR1 SGHTA and CDR2 FQGNSA. V lost 1 base, J lost 5 bases, and 11 bases stayed unmatched. This CDR3 region has 17 residues. CDR3 nucleotide sequence: TGTGCCAGCAGCTTAGTCGGTGGAACAGGGGGCGCCGAGACCCAGTACTTC. Protein product: CASSLVGGTGGAETQYF.

Only a few counts were recorded for this clone. The chain links TRBV9 to TRBJ2-4; 7 nucleotides align to TRBD2. The CDR3 is 15 residues long. Germline assignment: CDR1 SGDLS and CDR2 YYNGEE. Losses at the gene ends were 0 bases for V and 6 bases for J; bases not matched to a gene: 6. The DNA for the CDR3 is TGTGCCAGCAGCGTAGGTGGGAGGGCCGGAAACATTCAGTACTTC. Translated: CASSVGGRAGNIQYF.

The J gene is TRBJ2-7, the V gene TRBV20-1; unclear D gene. Trimming removed 1 base from V and 4 bases from J, with 5 bases in between. The germline V gene encodes CDR1 DFQATT and CDR2 SNEGSKA (reference sequence). There are 11 residues in the CDR3. The CDR3 DNA sequence: TGCAGTGCTAGAGTGGGGTACGAGCAGTACGTC. Protein product: CSARVGYEQYV.

This clone was seen more than once but under ten times. The chain couples TRBV7-2 to TRBJ1-2; possible D gene TRBD1, 5 bases. The V end was cut by 1 base, the J end by 4 bases, with 16 bases between. The length of the CDR3 is 16 residues. Germline V gives CDR1 SGHTA, CDR2 FQGNSA. The CDR3 region is CASSLEGRVAAYGYTF. The DNA for the CDR3 is TGTGCCAGCAGCTTAGAGGGCAGGGTCGCCGCCTATGGCTACACCTTC. The complete variable domain, with remaining parts taken from reference TRBV7-2 and TRBJ1-2, reads GAGVSQSPSNKVTEKGKDVELRCDPISGHTALYWYRQSLGQGLEFLIYFQGNSAPDKSGLPSDRFSAERTGGSVSTLTIQRTQQEDSAVYLCASSLEGRVAAYGYTFGSGTRLTVV.

This clone was counted between two and nine times. V usage is TRBV5-4 and J usage is TRBJ1-1; 8 bases agree with TRBD1. Germline lookup yields CDR1 SGHNT and CDR2 YYREEE (reference sequence). CDR3 length: 14 amino acids. The junction had 5 bases not matched to a gene; V was cut back by 4 bases and J by 3 bases. In nucleotides, the CDR3 is TGTGCCAGCAGCACCCGGGACAGGCACACTGAAGCTTTCTTT. Protein sequence: CASSTRDRHTEAFF.

The chain has TRBV12-5 and TRBJ1-5, with D possibly matching TRBD1 (5 bases). Germline V gives CDR1 LGHNT, CDR2 FRNRAP. V lost 7 bases and J 4 bases, leaving 17 bases between the germline ends. CDR3 size: 15 residues. As DNA, the CDR3 is TGTGCTAGTGTCCCGGTGGGGACTGAGAATCAGCCCCAGCATTTT. Amino acids: CASVPVGTENQPQHF.

This clone was recorded a few times. The V call is TRBV4-3, the J call TRBJ2-3, with a weak D call TRBD2 (7 bases). The CDR3 contains 18 residues. V was pared by 1 base and J by 2 bases, with 19 bases between. The germline gives CDR1 LGHNA, CDR2 YSLEER. The CDR3 is CASSQGGGRGGPTDTQYF. CDR3 bases: TGCGCCAGCAGCCAAGGGGGAGGGCGCGGGGGCCCCACAGATACGCAGTATTTT.

V and J are TRBV9 and TRBJ2-2; D not certain. V was pared by 3 bases and J by 5 bases, with 8 bases between. Germline loops: CDR1 SGDLS, CDR2 YYNGEE. The CDR3 runs to 13 residues. CDR3: CASSEYRTGELFF. CDR3 coding DNA: TGTGCCAGCAGCGAATACAGAACCGGGGAGCTGTTTTTT.

V gene TRBV4-3 combines with J gene TRBJ1-2, with a weak D call TRBD1 (5 bases). The CDR3 covers 13 residues. Trimming took 4 bases from V and 5 from J, leaving 11 bases between them. The germline V gene has CDR1 LGHNA and CDR2 YSLEER. The CDR3, as DNA: TGCGCCAGCAGCCCCACAGGAGATTATGGCTACACCTTC. Translating gives CASSPTGDYGYTF.

In this sample, this clone turned up a few times. CDR3: CASSSRSGRADTQYF. Written as DNA, the CDR3 is TGTGCCAGTAGTTCCCGTAGCGGGAGGGCAGATACGCAGTATTTT. The chain links TRBV19 to TRBJ2-3; 11 nucleotides align to TRBD2. CDR1 and CDR2 (germline): LNHDA, SQIVND (reference sequence). The V segment lost 5 bases and the J segment 4 bases; nucleotides outside the gene matches: 5. The CDR3 consists of 15 residues.

This clone was counted between two and nine times. The chain combines TRBV30 with TRBJ2-7; either TRBD1 or TRBD2 may supply D (6 bases each). Germline V CDR1 and CDR2: GTSNPN, SVGIG (reference sequence). Trimming left V 8 bases short and J 4 bases short, with 18 bases between. CDR3 size: 13 residues. The CDR3 region has the DNA TGTGCCGGGAACCGAGGGGGGCGTTACGAGCAGTACTTC. As protein: CAGNRGGRYEQYF.